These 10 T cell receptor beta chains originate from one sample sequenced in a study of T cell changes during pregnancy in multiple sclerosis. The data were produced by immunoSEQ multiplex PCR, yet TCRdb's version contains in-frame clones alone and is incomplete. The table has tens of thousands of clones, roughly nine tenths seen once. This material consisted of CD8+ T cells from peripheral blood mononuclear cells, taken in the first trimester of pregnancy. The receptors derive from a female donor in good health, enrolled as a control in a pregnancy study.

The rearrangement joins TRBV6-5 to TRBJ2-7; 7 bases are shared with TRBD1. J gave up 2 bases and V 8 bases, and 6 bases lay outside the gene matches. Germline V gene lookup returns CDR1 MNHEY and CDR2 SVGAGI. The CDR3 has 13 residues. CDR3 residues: CASGDRVTYEQYF. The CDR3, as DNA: TGTGCCAGCGGTGACAGGGTCACCTACGAGCAGTACTTC.

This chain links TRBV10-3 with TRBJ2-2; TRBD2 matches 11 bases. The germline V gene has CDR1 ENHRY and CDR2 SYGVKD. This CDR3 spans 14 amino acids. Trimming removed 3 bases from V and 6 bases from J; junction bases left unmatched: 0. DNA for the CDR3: TGTGCCATCAGTGATAGCGGGGGGGCCGGGGAGCTGTTTTTT. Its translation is CAISDSGGAGELFF.

CDR3 protein: CASSLSGSAEKLFF. CDR3 nucleotides: TGTGCCAGCAGTTTATCAGGGAGTGCTGAAAAACTGTTTTTT. J is TRBJ1-4 and V is TRBV27, with D unresolved. CDR1 and CDR2 from the germline V gene are MNHEY and SMNVEV (reference sequence). The CDR3 length is 14 residues. Between the trimmed V and J ends, which lost 0 bases and 7 bases, there was a span of 9 bases.

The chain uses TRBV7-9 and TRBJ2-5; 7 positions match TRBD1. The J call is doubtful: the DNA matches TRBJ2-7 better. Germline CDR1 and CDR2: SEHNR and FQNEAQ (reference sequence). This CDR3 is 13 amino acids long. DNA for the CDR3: TGTGCCAGCAGCCCAAAGGACAGGAACGAGCAGTACTTC. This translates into CASSPKDRNEQYF.

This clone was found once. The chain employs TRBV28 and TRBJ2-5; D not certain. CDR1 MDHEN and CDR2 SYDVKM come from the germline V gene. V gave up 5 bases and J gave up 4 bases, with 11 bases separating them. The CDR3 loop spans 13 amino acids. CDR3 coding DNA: TGTGCCAGCAGTAAGCATCTCGGAGAGACCCAGTACTTC. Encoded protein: CASSKHLGETQYF.

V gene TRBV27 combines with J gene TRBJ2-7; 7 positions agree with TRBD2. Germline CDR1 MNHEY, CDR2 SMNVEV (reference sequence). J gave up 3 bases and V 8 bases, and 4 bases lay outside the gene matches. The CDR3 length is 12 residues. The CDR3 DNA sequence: TGTGCCAGCTGGGGAGGGAGCTACGAGCAGTACTTC. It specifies CASWGGSYEQYF.

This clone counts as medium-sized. The CDR3 region is CASSQGGEREEKLFF. The CDR3 DNA sequence: TGTGCCAGCAGCCAAGGCGGGGAAAGGGAGGAAAAACTGTTTTTT. V gene TRBV4-2 combines with J gene TRBJ1-4; D uncertain. The length of the CDR3 is 15 residues. V dropped 1 base and J dropped 8 bases, with 14 bases sitting between them. CDR1 is LGHNA, CDR2 YNFKEQ, per germline.

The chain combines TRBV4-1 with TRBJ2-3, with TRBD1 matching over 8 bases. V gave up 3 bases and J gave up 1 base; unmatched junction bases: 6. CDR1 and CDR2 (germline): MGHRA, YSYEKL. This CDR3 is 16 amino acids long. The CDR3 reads CASSHGSQGGTDTQYF. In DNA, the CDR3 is TGCGCCAGCAGCCATGGATCACAGGGGGGCACAGATACGCAGTATTTT.

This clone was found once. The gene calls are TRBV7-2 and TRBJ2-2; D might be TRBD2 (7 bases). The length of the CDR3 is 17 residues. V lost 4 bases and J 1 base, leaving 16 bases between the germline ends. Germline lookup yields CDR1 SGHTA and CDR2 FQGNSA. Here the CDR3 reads CASSSRRGAVNTGELFF. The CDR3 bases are TGTGCCAGCAGCTCCCGTCGGGGGGCCGTGAACACCGGGGAGCTGTTTTTT.

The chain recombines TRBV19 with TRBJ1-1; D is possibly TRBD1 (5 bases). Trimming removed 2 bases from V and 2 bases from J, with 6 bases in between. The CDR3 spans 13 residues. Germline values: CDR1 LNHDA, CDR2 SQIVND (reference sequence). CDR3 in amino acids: CASSIQGNTEAFF. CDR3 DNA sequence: TGTGCCAGTAGTATACAGGGAAACACTGAAGCTTTCTTT.